These 13 T cell receptor beta chains originate from one sample sequenced in a study of beta chain features in type 1 diabetes. Expressed TCRB transcripts got sequenced, as all isolated RNA was reverse transcribed. Here immunoSEQ multiplex PCR was the method, and the copy in TCRdb shows in-frame clones only, minus some. The repertoire has hundreds of thousands of clones, 14% of them found once; the top ten carry more than 6.5%. Specimen: central memory CD4+ T cells from blood. These TCRs come from a young man in good health.

The chain recombines TRBV7-2 with TRBJ2-3, with 9 bases identical to TRBD1. Germline CDR1 is SGHTA and CDR2 is FQGNSA. The CDR3 extends over 17 amino acids. Trimming took 2 bases from V and 3 from J; bases not matched to a gene: 9. The CDR3 sequence: CASSLTTGGQVTDTQYF. The DNA for the CDR3 is TGTGCCAGCAGCTTAACAACAGGGGGCCAGGTAACAGATACGCAGTATTTT.

This clone was picked up a small number of times. Other DNA variants within this sample encode the same CDR3. The chain links TRBV18 to TRBJ1-1; D gene ambiguous. Germline assignment: CDR1 KGHSH and CDR2 LQKENI. Between the trimmed V and J ends, which lost 8 bases and 5 bases, there was a span of 15 bases. CDR3 size: 13 residues. CDR3 amino acids: CASTTGLGTEAFF. DNA for the CDR3: TGTGCCAGCACAACTGGATTAGGGACTGAAGCTTTCTTT.

The chain carries TRBV11-2 and TRBJ2-7; D may be TRBD2 (6 bases). Germline V gene lookup returns CDR1 SGHAT and CDR2 FQNNGV. The CDR3 loop spans 13 amino acids. Trimming removed 2 bases from V and 2 bases from J, with 7 bases in between. The CDR3 loop is CASSLRGTYEQYF. The CDR3 DNA sequence: TGTGCCAGCAGCTTACGGGGGACCTACGAGCAGTACTTC. Supplemented by reference TRBV11-2 and TRBJ2-7, the full variable domain reads EAGVAQSPRYKIIEKRQSVAFWCNPISGHATLYWYQQILGQGPKLLIQFQNNGVVDDSQLPKDRFSAERLKGVDSTLKIQPAKLEDSAVYLCASSLRGTYEQYFGPGTRLTVT.

This clone appeared many times. The DNA is left out, because the CDR3 cannot be placed on it with certainty; the CDR3 is given as TCRdb lists it. The CDR3 spells CASILGSRNTEAFF. The V and J genes are TRBV2 and TRBJ1-1; the DNA was not used to check the table's D call, TRBD1. Germline values: CDR1 SNHLY, CDR2 FYNNEI. Ends included, the CDR3 has 14 residues.

V and J are TRBV7-8 and TRBJ1-2; D is possibly TRBD1 (5 bases). This CDR3 region has 14 residues. CDR1 SGHVS and CDR2 FQNEAQ come from the germline V gene. Trimming took off 2 bases at V and 8 bases at J, with 15 bases between the two ends. CDR3 sequence: CASSLQGEQGGYTF. For the CDR3, the DNA is TGTGCCAGCAGCTTACAGGGAGAGCAGGGCGGCTACACCTTC. Full variable domain (missing parts from reference TRBV7-8 and TRBJ1-2): GAGVSQSPRYKVAKRGQDVALRCDPISGHVSLFWYQQALGQGPEFLTYFQNEAQLDKSGLPSDRFFAERPEGSVSTLKIQRTQQEDSAVYLCASSLQGEQGGYTFGSGTRLTVV.

This clone was counted between two and nine times. The chain combines TRBV7-9 with TRBJ2-3; perhaps TRBD1 as D (6 bases). The CDR3 is 15 amino acids. CDR1 and CDR2 from the germline V gene are SEHNR and FQNEAQ (reference sequence). Between the trimmed V and J ends, which lost 0 bases and 4 bases, there was a span of 11 bases. Here the CDR3 reads CASSLAGAGADTQYF. CDR3 DNA sequence: TGTGCCAGCAGCTTAGCGGGGGCCGGGGCAGATACGCAGTATTTT.

The V gene is TRBV5-1, the J gene TRBJ2-3; 10 nucleotides line up with TRBD2. Germline CDR1 is SGHRS and CDR2 is YFSETQ. The CDR3 loop spans 14 amino acids. J lost 0 bases, V lost 5 bases, and 0 bases had no gene match. CDR3 in DNA: TGCGCCAGCAGGACTAGCGGGAGCACAGATACGCAGTATTTT. Translating gives CASRTSGSTDTQYF.

This clone turned up a few times. The rearrangement joins TRBV6-5 to TRBJ2-1; D unresolved. Trimming stripped 7 bases from V and 7 bases from J, with 11 bases between. Germline assignment: CDR1 MNHEY and CDR2 SVGAGI. The CDR3 contains 12 residues. The CDR3 nucleotides are TGTGCCAGCAAGGGTCGGCCGAATGAGCAGTTCTTC. This translates into CASKGRPNEQFF.

This clone showed up just a few times. The genes are TRBV29-1 and TRBJ2-5, with D perhaps TRBD2 (6 bases). From germline, CDR1 is SQVTM and CDR2 ANQGSEA. V lost 7 bases to trimming and J lost 1 base, with 13 bases between them. There are 13 residues in the CDR3. The CDR3 is CSAGWRAQETQYF. CDR3 in DNA: TGCAGCGCGGGATGGAGGGCCCAAGAGACCCAGTACTTC. The full variable domain, rest sourced from reference TRBV29-1 and TRBJ2-5, is SAVISQKPSRDICQRGTSLTIQCQVDSQVTMMFWYRQQPGQSLTLIATANQGSEATYESGFVIDKFPISRPNLTFSTLTVSNMSPEDSSIYLCSAGWRAQETQYFGPGTRLLVL.

The chain is built from TRBV7-8 and TRBJ1-5; TRBD1 is a possible D gene (5 bases). CDR1 and CDR2 (germline): SGHVS, FQNEAQ. The CDR3 is 18 amino acids. V was cut by 6 bases and J by 2 bases, with 23 bases left in between. In nucleotides, the CDR3 is TGTGCCAGCAGTATCACACATAACGGGACCCAAGGCAATCAGCCCCAGCATTTT. This translates into CASSITHNGTQGNQPQHF.

This clone showed up just a few times. The V call is TRBV6-5, the J call TRBJ2-3; 14 bases match TRBD2. Germline trimming cut 8 bases from V and 4 bases from J; bases unmatched to any gene: 2. Per germline, CDR1 MNHEY and CDR2 SVGAGI. CDR3 size: 14 residues. CDR3 residues: CASRGLAGADTQYF. The CDR3 nucleotides read TGTGCCAGCCGGGGACTAGCGGGGGCAGATACGCAGTATTTT.

This clone was detected a few times. The chain couples TRBV10-3 to TRBJ1-4; D is unresolved. Trimming cost V 3 bases and J 7 bases, with 6 bases left between them. CDR1 is ENHRY and CDR2 is SYGVKD in the germline V gene. This CDR3 region has 12 residues. This chain's CDR3 is CAISEGREKLFF. In DNA, the CDR3 is TGTGCCATCAGTGAAGGCCGTGAAAAACTGTTTTTT.

There are a few counts of this clone. This sequence joins TRBV19 and TRBJ2-1; D is perhaps TRBD2 (6 bases). CDR1 is LNHDA, CDR2 SQIVND, per germline (reference sequence). Deletions cut 3 bases from V and 0 bases from J, with 9 bases between. This CDR3 spans 15 amino acids. This CDR3 is CASSISGLSYNEQFF. The CDR3 DNA sequence: TGTGCCAGTAGTATCAGCGGGCTCTCCTACAATGAGCAGTTCTTC.